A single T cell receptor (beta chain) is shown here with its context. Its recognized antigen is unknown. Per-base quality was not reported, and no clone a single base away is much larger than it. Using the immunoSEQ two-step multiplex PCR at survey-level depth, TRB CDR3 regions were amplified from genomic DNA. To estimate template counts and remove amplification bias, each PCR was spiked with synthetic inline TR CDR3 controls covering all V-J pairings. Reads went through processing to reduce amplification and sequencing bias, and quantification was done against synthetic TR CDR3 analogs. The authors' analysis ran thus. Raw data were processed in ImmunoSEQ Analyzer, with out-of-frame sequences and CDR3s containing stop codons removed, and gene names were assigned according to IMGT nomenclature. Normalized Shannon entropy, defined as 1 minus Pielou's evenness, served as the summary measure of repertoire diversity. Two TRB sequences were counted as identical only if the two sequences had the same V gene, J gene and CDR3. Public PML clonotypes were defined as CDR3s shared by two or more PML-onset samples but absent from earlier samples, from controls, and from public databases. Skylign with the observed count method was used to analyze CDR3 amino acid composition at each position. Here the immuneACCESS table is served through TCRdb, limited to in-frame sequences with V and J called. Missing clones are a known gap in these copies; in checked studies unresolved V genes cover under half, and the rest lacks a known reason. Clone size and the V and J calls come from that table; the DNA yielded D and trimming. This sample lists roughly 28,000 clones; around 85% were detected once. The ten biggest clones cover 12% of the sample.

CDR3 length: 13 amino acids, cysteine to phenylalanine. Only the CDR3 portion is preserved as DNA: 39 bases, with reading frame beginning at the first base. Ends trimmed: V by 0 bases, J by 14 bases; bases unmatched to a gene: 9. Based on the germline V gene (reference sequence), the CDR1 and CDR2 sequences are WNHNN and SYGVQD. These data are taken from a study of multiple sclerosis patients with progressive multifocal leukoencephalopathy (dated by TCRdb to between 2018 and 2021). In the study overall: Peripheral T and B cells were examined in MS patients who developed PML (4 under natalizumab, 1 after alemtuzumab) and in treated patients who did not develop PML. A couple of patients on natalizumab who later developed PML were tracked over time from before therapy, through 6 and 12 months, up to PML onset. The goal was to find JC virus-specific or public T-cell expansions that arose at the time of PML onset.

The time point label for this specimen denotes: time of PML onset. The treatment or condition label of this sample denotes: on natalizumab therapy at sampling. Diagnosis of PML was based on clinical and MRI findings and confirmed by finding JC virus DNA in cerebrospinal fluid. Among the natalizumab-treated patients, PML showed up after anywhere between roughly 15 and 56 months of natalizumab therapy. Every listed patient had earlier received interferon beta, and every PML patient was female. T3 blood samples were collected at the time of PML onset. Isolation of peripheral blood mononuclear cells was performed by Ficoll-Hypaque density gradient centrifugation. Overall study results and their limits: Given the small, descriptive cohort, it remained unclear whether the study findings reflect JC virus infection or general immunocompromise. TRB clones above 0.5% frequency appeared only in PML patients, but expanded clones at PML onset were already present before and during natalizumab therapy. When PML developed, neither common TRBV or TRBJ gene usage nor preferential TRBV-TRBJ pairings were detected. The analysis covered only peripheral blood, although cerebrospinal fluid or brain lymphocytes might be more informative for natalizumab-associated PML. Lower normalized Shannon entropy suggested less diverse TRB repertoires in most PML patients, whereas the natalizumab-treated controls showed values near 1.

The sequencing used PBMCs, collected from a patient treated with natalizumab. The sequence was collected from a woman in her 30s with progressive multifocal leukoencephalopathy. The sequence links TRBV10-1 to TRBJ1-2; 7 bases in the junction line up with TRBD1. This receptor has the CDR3 CASSESGQAGRTF. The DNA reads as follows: TGCGCCAGCAGTGAGTCAGGACAGGCCGGTAGGACCTTC.